The next 8 T cell receptor beta chains were all read from a single sample in a study of graft-versus-host responses after intestinal transplantation. Lamina propria and intraepithelial lymphocytes were released by processing graft tissue. Sequencing was performed with immunoSEQ multiplex PCR; in TCRdb, only in-frame clones are kept and a portion is missing. The data contain about 15,000 clones, about 68% of them seen just once; the ten biggest clones take up more than 7%. The sample was ileum tissue, taken approximately 670 days after intestinal transplantation. These receptors came from a human patient who received an intestinal transplant, so some T cells may come from the graft donor.

The chain couples TRBV6-1 to TRBJ1-1; tentative D call: TRBD1 (5 bases). CDR1 and CDR2 (germline): MNHNS, SASEGT. V gave up 4 bases and J gave up 1 base, with 7 bases separating them. CDR3 length: 13 residues. CDR3 in amino acids: CASSGGRNTEAFF. The CDR3 DNA is TGTGCCAGCAGTGGGGGCAGGAACACTGAAGCTTTCTTT.

This chain links TRBV5-1 with TRBJ1-1, with TRBD1 identical over 10 bases. V lost 1 base to trimming and J lost 1 base; unmatched junction nucleotides: 7. The germline V gene encodes CDR1 SGHRS and CDR2 YFSETQ. This CDR3 comprises 17 residues. CDR3 sequence reads: CASSLFGTGEANTEAFF. In nucleotides, the CDR3 is TGCGCCAGCAGCTTGTTCGGGACAGGGGAGGCGAACACTGAAGCTTTCTTT.

In its sample, this clone was seen once. The chain couples TRBV6-5 to TRBJ1-4; 9 positions agree with TRBD1. The CDR3 covers 15 residues. In germline, CDR1 is MNHEY, CDR2 SVGAGI. V dropped 2 bases and J dropped 3; count of bases not matched to a gene: 1. The CDR3 reads CASSYDRGANEKLFF. CDR3 sequence (DNA): TGTGCCAGCAGTTACGACAGGGGGGCTAATGAAAAACTGTTTTTT.

V and J are TRBV30 and TRBJ1-2; 7 bases fit TRBD1. The V gene end was trimmed by 6 bases and the J gene end by 0 bases; junction bases not matched to a gene: 7. CDR1 and CDR2 from the germline V gene are GTSNPN and SVGIG (reference sequence). The length of the CDR3 is 14 residues. The CDR3 protein is CACNGQVPNYGYTF. The CDR3 nucleotides are TGTGCCTGCAACGGACAGGTCCCTAACTATGGCTACACCTTC.

The V call is TRBV11-2, the J call TRBJ1-3; D is undetermined. V lost 3 bases and J lost 0, with 12 bases in between. Per germline, CDR1 SGHAT and CDR2 FQNNGV. The CDR3 loop spans 16 amino acids. The CDR3, as DNA: TGTGCCAGCAGCTTCCCCGGTCACCCCTCTGGAAACACCATATATTTT. It is translated as CASSFPGHPSGNTIYF.

CDR3 amino acids: CSVDPHRNTEAFF. The CDR3 DNA is TGCAGCGTTGACCCCCACAGAAACACTGAAGCTTTCTTT. The chain joins TRBV29-1 to TRBJ1-1; no clear D. The CDR3 is 13 amino acids. The germline V gene has CDR1 SQVTM and CDR2 ANQGSEA. Deletions cut 3 bases from V and 2 bases from J, with 10 bases between.

The chain uses TRBV5-1 and TRBJ2-7, with D unresolved. There are 14 residues in the CDR3. CDR1 and CDR2 from the germline V gene are SGHRS and YFSETQ. The V gene lost 0 bases and the J gene lost 4 bases, with 11 bases spanning the gap. The CDR3 nucleotides read TGCGCCAGCAGCTTGGTCCAGGCTGGGTACGAGCAGTACTTC. As protein: CASSLVQAGYEQYF.

In DNA form, the CDR3 reads TGTGCCAGCAGCCAAACAGGGGTGGCCGGGGAGCTGTTTTTT. Translating gives CASSQTGVAGELFF. The genes are TRBV14 and TRBJ2-2; 7 nucleotides line up with TRBD1. CDR1 and CDR2 (germline): SGHDN, FVKESK. The CDR3 has 14 residues. V shed 2 bases and J 6 bases; nucleotides not matched to a gene: 3.